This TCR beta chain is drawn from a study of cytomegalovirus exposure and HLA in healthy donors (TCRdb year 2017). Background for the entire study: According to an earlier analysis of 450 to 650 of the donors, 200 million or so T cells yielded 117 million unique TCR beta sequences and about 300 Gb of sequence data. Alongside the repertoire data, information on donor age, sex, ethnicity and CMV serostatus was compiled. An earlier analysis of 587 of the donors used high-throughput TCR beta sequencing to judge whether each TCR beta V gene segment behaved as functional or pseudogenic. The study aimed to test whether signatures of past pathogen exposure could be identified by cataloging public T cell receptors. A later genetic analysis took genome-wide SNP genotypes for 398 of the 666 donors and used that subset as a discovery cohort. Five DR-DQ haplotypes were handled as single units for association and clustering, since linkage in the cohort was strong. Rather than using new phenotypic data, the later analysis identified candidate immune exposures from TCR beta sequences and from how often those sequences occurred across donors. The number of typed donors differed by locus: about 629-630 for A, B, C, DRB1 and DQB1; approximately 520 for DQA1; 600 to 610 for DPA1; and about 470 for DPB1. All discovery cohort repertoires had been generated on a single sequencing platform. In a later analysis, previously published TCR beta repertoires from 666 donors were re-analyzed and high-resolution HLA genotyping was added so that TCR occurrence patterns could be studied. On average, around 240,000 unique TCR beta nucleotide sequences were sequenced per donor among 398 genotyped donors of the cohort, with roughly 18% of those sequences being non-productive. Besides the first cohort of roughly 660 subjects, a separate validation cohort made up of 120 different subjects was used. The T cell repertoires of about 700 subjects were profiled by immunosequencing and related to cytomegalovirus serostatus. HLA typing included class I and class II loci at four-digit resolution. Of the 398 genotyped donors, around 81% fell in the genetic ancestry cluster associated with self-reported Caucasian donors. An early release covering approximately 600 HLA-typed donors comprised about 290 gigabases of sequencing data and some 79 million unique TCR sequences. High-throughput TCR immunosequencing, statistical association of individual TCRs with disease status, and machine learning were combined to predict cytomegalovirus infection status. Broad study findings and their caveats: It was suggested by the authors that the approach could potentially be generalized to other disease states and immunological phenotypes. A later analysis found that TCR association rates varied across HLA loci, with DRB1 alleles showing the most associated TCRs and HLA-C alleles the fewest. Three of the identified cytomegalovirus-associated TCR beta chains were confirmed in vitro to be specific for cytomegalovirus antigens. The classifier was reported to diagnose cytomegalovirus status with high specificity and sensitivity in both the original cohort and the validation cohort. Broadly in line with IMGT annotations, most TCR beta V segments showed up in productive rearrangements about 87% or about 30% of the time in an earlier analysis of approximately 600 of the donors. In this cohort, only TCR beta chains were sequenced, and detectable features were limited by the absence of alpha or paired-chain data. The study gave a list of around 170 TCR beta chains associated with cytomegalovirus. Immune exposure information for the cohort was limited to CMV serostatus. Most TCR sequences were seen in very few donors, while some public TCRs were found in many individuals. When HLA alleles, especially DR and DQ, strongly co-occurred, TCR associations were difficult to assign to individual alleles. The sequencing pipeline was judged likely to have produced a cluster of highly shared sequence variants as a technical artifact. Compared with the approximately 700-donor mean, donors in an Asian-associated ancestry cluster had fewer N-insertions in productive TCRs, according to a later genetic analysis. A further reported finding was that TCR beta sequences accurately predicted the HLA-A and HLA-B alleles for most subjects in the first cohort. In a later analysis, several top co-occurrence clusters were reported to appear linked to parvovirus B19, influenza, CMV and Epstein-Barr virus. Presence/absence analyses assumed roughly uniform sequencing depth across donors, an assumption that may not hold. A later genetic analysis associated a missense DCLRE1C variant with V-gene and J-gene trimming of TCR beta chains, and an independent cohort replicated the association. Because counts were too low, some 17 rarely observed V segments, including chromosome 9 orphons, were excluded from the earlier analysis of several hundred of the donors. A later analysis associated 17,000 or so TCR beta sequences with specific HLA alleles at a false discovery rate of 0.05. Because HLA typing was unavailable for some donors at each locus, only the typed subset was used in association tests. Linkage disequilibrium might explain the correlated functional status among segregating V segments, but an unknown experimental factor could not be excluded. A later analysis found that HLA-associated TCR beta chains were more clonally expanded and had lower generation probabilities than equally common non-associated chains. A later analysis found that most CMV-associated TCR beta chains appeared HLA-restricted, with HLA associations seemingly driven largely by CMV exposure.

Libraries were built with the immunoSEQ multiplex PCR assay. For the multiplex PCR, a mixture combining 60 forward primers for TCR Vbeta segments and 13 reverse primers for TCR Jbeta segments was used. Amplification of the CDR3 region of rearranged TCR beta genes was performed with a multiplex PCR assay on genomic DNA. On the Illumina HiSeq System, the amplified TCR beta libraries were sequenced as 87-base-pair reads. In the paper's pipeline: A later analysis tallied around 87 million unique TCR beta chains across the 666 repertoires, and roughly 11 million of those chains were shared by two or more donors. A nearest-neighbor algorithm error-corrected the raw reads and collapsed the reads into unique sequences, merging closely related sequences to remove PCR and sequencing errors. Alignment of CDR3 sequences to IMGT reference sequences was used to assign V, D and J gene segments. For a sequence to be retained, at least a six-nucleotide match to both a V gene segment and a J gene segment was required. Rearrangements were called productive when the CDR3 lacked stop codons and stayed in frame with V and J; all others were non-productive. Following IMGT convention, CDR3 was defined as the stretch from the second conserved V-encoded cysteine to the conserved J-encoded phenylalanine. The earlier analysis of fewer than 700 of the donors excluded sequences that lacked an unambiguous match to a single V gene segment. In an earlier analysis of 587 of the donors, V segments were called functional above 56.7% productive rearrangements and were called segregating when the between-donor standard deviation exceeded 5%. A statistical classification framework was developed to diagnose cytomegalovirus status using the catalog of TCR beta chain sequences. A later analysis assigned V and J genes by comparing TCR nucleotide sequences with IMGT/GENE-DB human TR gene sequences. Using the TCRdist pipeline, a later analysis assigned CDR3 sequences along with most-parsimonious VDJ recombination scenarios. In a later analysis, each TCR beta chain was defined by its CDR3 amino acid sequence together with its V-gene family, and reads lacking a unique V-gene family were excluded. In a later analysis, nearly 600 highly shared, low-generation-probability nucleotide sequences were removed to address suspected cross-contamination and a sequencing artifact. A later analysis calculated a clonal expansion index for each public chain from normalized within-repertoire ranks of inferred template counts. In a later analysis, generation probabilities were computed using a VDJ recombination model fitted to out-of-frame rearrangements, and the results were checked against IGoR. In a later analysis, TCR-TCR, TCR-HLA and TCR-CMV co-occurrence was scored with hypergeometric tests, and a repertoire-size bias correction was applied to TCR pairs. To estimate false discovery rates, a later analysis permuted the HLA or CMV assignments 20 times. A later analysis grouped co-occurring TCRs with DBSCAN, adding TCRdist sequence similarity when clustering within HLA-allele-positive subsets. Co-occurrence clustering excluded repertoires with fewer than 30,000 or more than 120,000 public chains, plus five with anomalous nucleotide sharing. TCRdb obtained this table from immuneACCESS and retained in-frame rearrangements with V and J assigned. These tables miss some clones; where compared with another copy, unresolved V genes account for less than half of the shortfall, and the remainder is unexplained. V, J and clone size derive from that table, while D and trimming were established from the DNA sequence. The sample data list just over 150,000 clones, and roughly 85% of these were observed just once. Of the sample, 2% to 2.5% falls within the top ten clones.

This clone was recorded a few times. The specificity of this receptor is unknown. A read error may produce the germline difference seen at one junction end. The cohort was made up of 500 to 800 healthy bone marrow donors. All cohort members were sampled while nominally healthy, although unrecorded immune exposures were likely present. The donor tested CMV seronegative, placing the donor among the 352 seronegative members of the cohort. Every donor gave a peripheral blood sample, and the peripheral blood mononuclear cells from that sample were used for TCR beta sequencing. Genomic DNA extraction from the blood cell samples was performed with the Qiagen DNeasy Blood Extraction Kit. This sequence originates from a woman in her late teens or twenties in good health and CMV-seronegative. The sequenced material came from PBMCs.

The nucleotide sequence reads as follows: TGTTCCAGCAGCTTGGACAGGGTCTACGAGCAGTACTTC. Translated, this gives CSSSLDRVYEQYF. The sequence joins TRBV7-9 to TRBJ2-7; the central 8 bases match TRBD1. The germline V gene (reference sequence) specifies SEHNR as CDR1 and FQNEAQ as CDR2. Counted from cysteine to phenylalanine, this CDR3 has 13 amino acids. The read is trimmed to its CDR3 DNA, 39 bases read in frame from base 1.